These 18 T cell receptor beta chains share one sample of origin, sequenced in a study of cytomegalovirus exposure and HLA in healthy donors. PCR was performed using 60 Vbeta and 13 Jbeta primers. Only in-frame clones appear in the TCRdb table, and some are missing; sequencing was by immunoSEQ multiplex PCR. The sample carries roughly 130,000 clones, 60% to 85% recorded once. The sequencing input was PBMCs. The source is a woman in her 40s in good health and CMV-seronegative.

The chain recombines TRBV9 with TRBJ2-7, with D perhaps TRBD2 (7 bases). This CDR3 spans 15 amino acids. Looked up from germline, CDR1 is SGDLS and CDR2 is YYNGEE. Trimming stripped 3 bases from V and 3 bases from J, with 16 bases between. CDR3 DNA sequence: TGTGCCAGCAGCGGGGGGGGGCAGGGCGACTACGAGCAGTACTTC. Translating it yields CASSGGGQGDYEQYF.

This chain connects TRBV7-8 to TRBJ2-7; D possibly corresponds to TRBD2 (7 bases). Per the germline V gene, CDR1 is SGHVS and CDR2 is FQNEAQ. CDR3 length: 18 amino acids. V lost 5 bases, J lost 1 base, and 24 bases lay in between. Here the CDR3 reads CASSMIRGGGQISYEQYF. CDR3 bases: TGTGCCAGCAGCATGATTAGGGGGGGTGGCCAGATTTCCTACGAGCAGTACTTC.

Points on this clone: The junction shows a germline mismatch at one end, possibly a read error. The chain recombines TRBV28 with TRBJ1-4; D is perhaps TRBD1 (6 bases). This CDR3 region has 13 residues. From germline, CDR1 is MDHEN and CDR2 SYDVKM. CDR3 DNA sequence: TGTACCAGCAGTCCCGGACAGTCTGAAAAACTGTTTTTT. Protein: CTSSPGQSEKLFF.

The chain combines TRBV6-1 with TRBJ1-1, with D perhaps matching TRBD1 (5 bases). The V end lost 4 bases, the J end lost 8 bases, and 11 bases lay between the germline ends. Germline-derived CDR1 and CDR2 are MNHNS and SASEGT. The CDR3 runs 12 residues. This CDR3 reads CASSGSGEEAFF. The CDR3 bases are TGTGCCAGCAGTGGTTCGGGGGAGGAAGCTTTCTTT.

This chain links TRBV7-8 with TRBJ2-7; D ambiguous. The CDR3 contains 12 residues. Germline V lookup: CDR1 SGHVS, CDR2 FQNEAQ. V was pared by 4 bases and J by 4 bases, with 8 bases between. CDR3 nucleotide sequence: TGTGCCAGCAGCTCCCACTCGTACGAGCAGTACTTC. Protein product: CASSSHSYEQYF.

V and J are TRBV7-2 and TRBJ1-1, with D unresolved. Trimming took 1 base from V and 4 from J, leaving 7 bases between them. The length of the CDR3 is 13 residues. CDR1 and CDR2 (germline): SGHTA, FQGNSA. The CDR3 sequence is CASSLGGRTEAFF. In nucleotides, the CDR3 is TGTGCCAGCAGCTTAGGCGGGCGCACTGAAGCTTTCTTT.

The V gene is TRBV7-8, the J gene TRBJ2-7; TRBD1 matches 9 bases. This CDR3 spans 15 amino acids. V was pared by 4 bases and J by 5 bases, with 9 bases of the junction left unmatched. Germline CDR1 and CDR2: SGHVS and FQNEAQ. The CDR3 reads CASSYHRDRDHEQYF. CDR3 nucleotides: TGTGCCAGCAGCTATCACCGGGACAGGGATCACGAGCAGTACTTC.

The chain carries TRBV7-8 and TRBJ2-1, with a weak D call TRBD2 (6 bases). The CDR3 loop spans 13 amino acids. Germline V gene sequence: CDR1 SGHVS, CDR2 FQNEAQ. V was shortened by 2 bases and J by 8 bases, with 10 bases between the two germline ends. CDR3 region: CASSLWASDEQFF. The CDR3, as DNA: TGTGCCAGCAGCTTATGGGCTAGCGATGAGCAGTTCTTC.

V is TRBV5-4 and J is TRBJ1-1, with D possibly matching TRBD1 (5 bases). This CDR3 has 16 amino acids. Germline lookup yields CDR1 SGHNT and CDR2 YYREEE (reference sequence). Trimming stripped 0 bases from V and 5 bases from J, with 17 bases between. The CDR3: CASSLGGSREGTEAFF. CDR3 nucleotides: TGTGCCAGCAGCTTGGGAGGTAGTCGGGAGGGGACTGAAGCTTTCTTT.

The genes are TRBV7-9 and TRBJ2-5; D remains unclear. The J call is in doubt because the DNA end fits TRBJ2-7 better. The germline gives CDR1 SEHNR, CDR2 FQNEAQ (reference sequence). The CDR3 runs to 13 residues. In nucleotides, the CDR3 is TGTGCCAGCAGCTTAGGTTCTGACTACGAGCAGTACTTC. It is translated as CASSLGSDYEQYF.

The V and J genes are TRBV7-9 and TRBJ1-5; the match to TRBD1 covers 9 bases. The germline V gene has CDR1 SEHNR and CDR2 FQNEAQ (reference sequence). This CDR3 is built from 14 residues. Trimming cost V 3 bases and J 5 bases; bases outside gene matches: 2. CDR3 sequence reads: CASSLGDRDQPQHF. The DNA of the CDR3 is TGTGCCAGCAGCTTGGGGGACAGGGATCAGCCCCAGCATTTT.

This chain uses TRBV28 with TRBJ2-1; 10 nucleotides align to TRBD2. V was pared by 6 bases and J by 1 base, with 6 bases of the junction left unmatched. The CDR3 consists of 16 residues. Looked up from germline, CDR1 is MDHEN and CDR2 is SYDVKM. The CDR3 DNA follows: TGTGCCAGCAGAGGTAGCGGGAGGATTTCCTACAATGAGCAGTTCTTC. Translation: CASRGSGRISYNEQFF. The full variable domain, its missing parts supplied by reference TRBV28 and TRBJ2-1, is DVKVTQSSRYLVKRTGEKVFLECVQDMDHENMFWYRQDPGLGLRLIYFSYDVKMKEKGDIPEGYSVSREKKERFSLILESASTNQTSMYLCASRGSGRISYNEQFFGPGTRLTVL.

The chain is built from TRBV19 and TRBJ2-7; 11 bases are shared with TRBD1. Germline loops: CDR1 LNHDA, CDR2 SQIVND (reference sequence). This CDR3 is built from 16 residues. Trimming at V came to 5 bases and at J to 4 bases, leaving 10 bases not matched to a gene. The CDR3 reads CASSLRTGGNGYEQYF. CDR3 nucleotide sequence: TGTGCCAGTAGTCTCAGGACAGGGGGCAATGGGTACGAGCAGTACTTC.

The chain joins TRBV27 to TRBJ2-3; the match to TRBD2 covers 8 bases. The CDR3 loop spans 15 amino acids. Germline CDR1 reads MNHEY; CDR2 reads SMNVEV (reference sequence). With V trimmed by 6 bases and J by 3 bases, 8 bases remained unmatched. The DNA for the CDR3 is TGTGCCAGCAGCCGCGCTAGCGGGCTTACAGATACGCAGTATTTT. Its translation is CASSRASGLTDTQYF.

In its sample, this clone was seen a few times. The chain combines TRBV14 with TRBJ2-7, with 8 bases identical to TRBD1. CDR1 SGHDN and CDR2 FVKESK come from the germline V gene. The CDR3 sequence is 14 residues long. The V segment lost 4 bases and the J segment 2 bases; nucleotides outside the gene matches: 4. CDR3 nucleotides: TGTGCCAGCAGCCCCCGGACAGGGACCTACGAGCAGTACTTC. Translation: CASSPRTGTYEQYF.

In nucleotides, the CDR3 is TGTGCCTGGATGTACAGCGGATACAATGAGCAGTTCTTC. It codes for CAWMYSGYNEQFF. This chain uses TRBV30 with TRBJ2-1, with D perhaps matching TRBD2 (5 bases). Trimming took 4 bases from V and 4 from J, leaving 11 bases between them. The CDR3 has 13 residues. Germline lookup yields CDR1 GTSNPN and CDR2 SVGIG (reference sequence).

The V call is TRBV19, the J call TRBJ2-7; weak D call: TRBD2 (6 bases). The CDR3 sequence is 14 residues long. Germline values: CDR1 LNHDA, CDR2 SQIVND (reference sequence). V dropped 4 bases and J dropped 0 bases, with 10 bases sitting between them. The CDR3: CASSKGLSSYEQYF. CDR3 nucleotides: TGTGCCAGTAGTAAGGGACTGAGCTCCTACGAGCAGTACTTC.

This clone was recorded once. The genes are TRBV6-1 and TRBJ1-2, with 7 bases matching TRBD1. CDR3 length: 13 amino acids. Germline CDR1 and CDR2: MNHNS and SASEGT. V trimming: 8 bases; J trimming: 4 bases; junction bases outside the gene matches: 7. The DNA of the CDR3 is TGTGCCAGCCGGGACAGCTTGGCCTATGGCTACACCTTC. Protein product: CASRDSLAYGYTF.